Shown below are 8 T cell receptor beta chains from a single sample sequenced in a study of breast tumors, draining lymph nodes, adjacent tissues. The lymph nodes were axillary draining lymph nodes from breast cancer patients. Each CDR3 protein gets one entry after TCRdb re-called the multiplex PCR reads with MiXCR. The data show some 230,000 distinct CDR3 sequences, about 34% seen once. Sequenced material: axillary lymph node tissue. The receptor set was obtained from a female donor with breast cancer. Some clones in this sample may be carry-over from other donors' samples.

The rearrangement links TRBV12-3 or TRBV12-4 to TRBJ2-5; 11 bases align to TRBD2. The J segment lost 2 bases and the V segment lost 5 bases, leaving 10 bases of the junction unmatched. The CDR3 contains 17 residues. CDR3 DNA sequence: TGTGCCAGCAGTAGCACTAGCGGGAGCCTAGTACAAGAGACCCAGTACTTC. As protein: CASSSTSGSLVQETQYF.

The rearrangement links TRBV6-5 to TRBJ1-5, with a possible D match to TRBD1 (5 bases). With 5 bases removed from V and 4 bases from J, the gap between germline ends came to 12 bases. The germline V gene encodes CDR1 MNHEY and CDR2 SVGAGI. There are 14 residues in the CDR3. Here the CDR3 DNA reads TGTGCCAGCAGTCCAGGGTCGGTGAATCAGCCCCAGCATTTT. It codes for CASSPGSVNQPQHF.

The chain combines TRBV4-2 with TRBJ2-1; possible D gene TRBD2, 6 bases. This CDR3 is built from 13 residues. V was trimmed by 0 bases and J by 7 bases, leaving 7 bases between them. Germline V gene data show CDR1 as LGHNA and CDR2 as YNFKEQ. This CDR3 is CASSQEGTNEQFF. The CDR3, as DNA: TGTGCCAGCAGCCAAGAGGGGACTAATGAGCAGTTCTTC.

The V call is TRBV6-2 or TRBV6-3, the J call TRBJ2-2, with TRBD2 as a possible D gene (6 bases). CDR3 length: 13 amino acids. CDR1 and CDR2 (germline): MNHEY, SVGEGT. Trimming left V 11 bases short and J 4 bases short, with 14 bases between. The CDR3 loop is CASARRGTGELFF. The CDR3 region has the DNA TGTGCCTCAGCTAGGCGGGGCACCGGGGAGCTGTTTTTT.

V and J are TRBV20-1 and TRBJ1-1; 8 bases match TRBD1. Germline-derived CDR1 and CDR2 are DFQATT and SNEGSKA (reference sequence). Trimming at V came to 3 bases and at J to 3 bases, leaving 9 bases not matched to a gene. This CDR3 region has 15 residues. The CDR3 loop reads CSARDPGQGDTEAFF. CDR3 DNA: TGCAGTGCTAGGGACCCTGGACAGGGTGACACTGAAGCTTTCTTT.

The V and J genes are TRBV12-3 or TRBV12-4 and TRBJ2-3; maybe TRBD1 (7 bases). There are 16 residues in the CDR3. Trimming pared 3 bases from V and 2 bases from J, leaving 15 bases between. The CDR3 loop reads CASSFAGTANTDTQYF. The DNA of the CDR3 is TGTGCCAGCAGTTTCGCGGGGACAGCAAACACAGATACGCAGTATTTT.

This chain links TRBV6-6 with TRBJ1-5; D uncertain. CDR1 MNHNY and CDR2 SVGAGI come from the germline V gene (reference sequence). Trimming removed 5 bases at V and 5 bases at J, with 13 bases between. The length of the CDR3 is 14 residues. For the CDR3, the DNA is TGTGCCAGCAGTCCTTCAGGTGGCCATCAGCCCCAGCATTTT. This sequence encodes CASSPSGGHQPQHF.

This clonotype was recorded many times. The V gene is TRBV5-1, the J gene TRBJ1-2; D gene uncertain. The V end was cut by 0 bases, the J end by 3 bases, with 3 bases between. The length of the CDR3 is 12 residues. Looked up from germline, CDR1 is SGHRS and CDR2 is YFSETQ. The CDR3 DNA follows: TGCGCCAGCAGCTTGGCTGACTATGGCTACACCTTC. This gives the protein CASSLADYGYTF.